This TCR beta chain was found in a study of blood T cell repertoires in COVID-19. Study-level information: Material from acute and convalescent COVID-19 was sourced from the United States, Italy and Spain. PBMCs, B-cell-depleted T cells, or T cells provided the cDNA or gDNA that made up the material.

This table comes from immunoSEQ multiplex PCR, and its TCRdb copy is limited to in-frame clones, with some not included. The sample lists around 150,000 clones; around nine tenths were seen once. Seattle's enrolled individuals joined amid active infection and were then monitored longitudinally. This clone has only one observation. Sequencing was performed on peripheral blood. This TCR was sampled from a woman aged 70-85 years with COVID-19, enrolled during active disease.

The CDR3 DNA is TGTGCCACCCAGGGGTGGACAGGGGGCACCGGGGAGCTGTTTTTT. It specifies CATQGWTGGTGELFF. The gene calls are TRBV2 and TRBJ2-2; 10 nucleotides match TRBD1. Per the germline V gene, CDR1 is SNHLY and CDR2 is FYNNEI. The length of the CDR3 is 15 residues. Trimming cost V 10 bases and J 4 bases; bases outside gene matches: 9. The complete variable domain, with remaining parts taken from reference TRBV2 and TRBJ2-2, reads EPEVTQTPSHQVTQMGQEVILRCVPISNHLYFYWYRQILGQKVEFLVSFYNNEISEKSEIFDDQFSVERPDGSNFTLKIRSTKLEDSAMYFCATQGWTGGTGELFFGEGSRLTVL.